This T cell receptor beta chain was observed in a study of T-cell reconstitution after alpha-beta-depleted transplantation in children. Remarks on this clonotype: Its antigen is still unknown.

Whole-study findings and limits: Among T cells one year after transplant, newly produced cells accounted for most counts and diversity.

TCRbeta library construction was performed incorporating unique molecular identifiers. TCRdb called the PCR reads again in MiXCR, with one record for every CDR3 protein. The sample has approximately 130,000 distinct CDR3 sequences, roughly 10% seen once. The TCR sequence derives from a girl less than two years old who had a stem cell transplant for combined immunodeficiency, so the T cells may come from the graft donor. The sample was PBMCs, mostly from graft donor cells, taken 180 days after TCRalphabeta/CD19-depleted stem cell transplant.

The CDR3 region has the DNA TGTGCCAGCAGTCCTCACATGGGGGGAGGGGAGACCCAGTACTTC. Translated: CASSPHMGGGETQYF. The V gene is TRBV28, the J gene TRBJ2-5; 7 bases are a match to TRBD2. V was pared by 5 bases and J by 5 bases, with 11 bases of the junction left unmatched. The length of the CDR3 is 15 residues. CDR1 and CDR2 (germline): MDHEN, SYDVKM.